Presented here are 2 T cell receptor beta chains from one specimen sequenced in a study of tumor and adjacent non-tumor tissue in lung cancer. The template was RNA from unsorted bulk tissue. This non-tumor lung sample came from over 3 cm beyond the tumor edge. The library came from three nested PCR rounds adapted from ARM-PCR protocols. TCRdb redid the calling of the multiplex PCR reads with MiXCR, one entry per CDR3 protein. The sample shows tens of thousands of distinct CDR3 sequences, around 76% of them seen only once. Source material: distant non-tumor lung tissue. The receptors originated from a man aged 70 or older with non-small cell lung cancer.

As to this clonotype: It may be a read error: a sequence one base away is much more abundant. The CDR3 ends on some other residue instead of the conserved phenylalanine or tryptophan, so this is likely a read error. J is TRBJ1-5 and V is TRBV5-5; D is ambiguous. Trimming stripped 0 bases from V and 1 base from J, with 2 bases between. The CDR3 consists of 13 residues. CDR1 SGHKS and CDR2 YYEKEE come from the germline V gene (reference sequence). CDR3 amino acids: CASSLGSNQPQHL. CDR3 nucleotide sequence: TGTGCCAGCAGCTTGGGGAGCAATCAGCCCCAGCATCTT.

The chain recombines TRBV10-2 with TRBJ1-1, with D maybe TRBD1 (5 bases). V lost 7 bases and J lost 7, with 16 bases in between. The germline V gene has CDR1 WSHSY and CDR2 SAAADI. The CDR3 covers 13 residues. The CDR3 sequence is CASTITGENEAFF. As DNA, the CDR3 is TGCGCCAGCACGATTACGGGGGAGAATGAAGCTTTCTTT.